This is a list of T cell receptor beta chains from one sample in a study of identical twins. TCRdb analysed the 5' RACE reads with MiXCR anew, one entry per CDR3 protein. Of hundreds of thousands of distinct CDR3 sequences listed, 7.1% are singletons. The same data also went into a second study, on yellow fever vaccine responses in identical twins.

The source material was PBMCs. These receptors originate from a young woman in good health. The CDR3 runs from the conserved cysteine through the conserved F or W. The D gene is left open where the match is weak. Expanded clones get a size class; other rows say once, few or many, or leave the size out.

d_call	clone_size	j_call	v_call	cdr3_aa	cdr3_nt
TRBD1	many	TRBJ2-1	TRBV12-3/TRBV12-4	CASSDRGRLDEQFF	TGTGCCAGCAGTGACAGGGGGCGTCTTGATGAGCAGTTCTTC
NA	NA	TRBJ2-7	TRBV12-5	CASGLGARTVTYEQYF	TGTGCTAGTGGTTTGGGTGCCCGTACAGTAACCTACGAGCAGTACTTC
NA	many	TRBJ1-2	TRBV5-1	CASSLGENYGYTF	TGCGCCAGCAGCTTGGGGGAGAACTATGGCTACACCTTC
TRBD2	few	TRBJ2-1	TRBV18	CASSPILTSGSYNEQFF	TGTGCCAGCTCACCAATTCTGACTAGCGGCTCCTACAATGAGCAGTTCTTC
NA	NA	TRBJ2-3	TRBV28	CASSLGARLISDTQYF	TGTGCCAGCAGTTTAGGGGCCAGGCTCATCTCAGATACGCAGTATTTT
TRBD1	NA	TRBJ2-5	TRBV29-1	CSVEAGTAKETQYF	TGCAGCGTTGAGGCCGGGACAGCAAAAGAGACCCAGTACTTC
TRBD1	NA	TRBJ2-1	TRBV18	CASSPTGTGLYNEQFF	TGTGCCAGCTCACCAACCGGGACAGGGCTCTACAATGAGCAGTTCTTC
TRBD1	many	TRBJ2-2	TRBV10-3	CAITRQGGTGELFF	TGTGCCATCACCCGACAGGGTGGCACCGGGGAGCTGTTTTTT
NA	many	TRBJ2-2	TRBV12-3/TRBV12-4	CASRLPPGELFF	TGTGCCAGCAGATTACCCCCCGGGGAGCTGTTTTTT
NA	many	TRBJ2-3	TRBV12-3/TRBV12-4	CASRTLSGGSTDTQYF	TGTGCCAGCAGGACATTGTCGGGGGGCAGCACAGATACGCAGTATTTT
TRBD1	many	TRBJ2-1	TRBV29-1	CSLKGQGDYNEQFF	TGCAGCCTCAAGGGGCAGGGGGATTACAATGAGCAGTTCTTC
TRBD2	many	TRBJ2-3	TRBV11-1	CASSRGQLAARPILTDTQYF	TGTGCCAGCTCACGAGGGCAACTAGCGGCCCGCCCCATACTCACAGATACGCAGTATTTT
TRBD1	NA	TRBJ2-7	TRBV20-1	CSANTKGTGSYEQYF	TGCAGTGCCAACACCAAAGGGACAGGGTCCTACGAGCAGTACTTC
NA	few	TRBJ1-1	TRBV5-1	CASHGTENTEAFF	TGCGCCAGCCACGGGACTGAGAACACTGAAGCTTTCTTT
TRBD1	many	TRBJ1-1	TRBV20-1	CSARYRGRNTEAFF	TGCAGTGCTAGGTACAGGGGGCGGAACACTGAAGCTTTCTTT
NA	many	TRBJ2-3	TRBV29-1	CSVEEEANTQYF	TGCAGCGTTGAAGAAGAGGCAAATACGCAGTATTTT
NA	NA	TRBJ2-5	TRBV18	CASSPNSQETQYF	TGTGCCAGCTCACCTAACTCCCAAGAGACCCAGTACTTC
NA	many	TRBJ2-5	TRBV24-1	CATSDRRGSIQETQYF	TGTGCCACCAGTGACCGCAGGGGCTCCATCCAAGAGACCCAGTACTTC
TRBD1	many	TRBJ1-5	TRBV6-1	CAGHSGTGLNQPQHF	TGTGCCGGCCACTCCGGGACAGGCCTCAATCAGCCCCAGCATTTT
NA	many	TRBJ2-2	TRBV5-1	CASSYREDGELFF	TGCGCCAGCAGCTACAGGGAAGACGGGGAGCTGTTTTTT
TRBD2	NA	TRBJ2-1	TRBV28	CASSSGGGLHEQFF	TGTGCCAGCAGTTCCGGGGGAGGGCTCCATGAGCAGTTCTTC
NA	few	TRBJ2-5	TRBV14	CASSHVWGGQETQYF	TGTGCCAGCAGCCATGTTTGGGGTGGCCAAGAGACCCAGTACTTC
NA	few	TRBJ2-4	TRBV20-1	CSAGRDREARGAKNIQYF	TGCAGTGCCGGACGTGACAGGGAGGCCCGTGGGGCCAAAAACATTCAGTACTTC
TRBD1	NA	TRBJ2-1	TRBV14	CASSPGQGFGGLYFSRSYNEQFF	TGTGCCAGCAGCCCGGGACAGGGTTTTGGAGGGCTTTATTTTAGCCGATCCTACAATGAGCAGTTCTTC
TRBD2	NA	TRBJ2-2	TRBV7-2	CASSLRPGLAGGPDTGELFF	TGTGCCAGCAGCTTACGCCCGGGACTAGCGGGGGGGCCAGACACCGGGGAGCTGTTTTTT
NA	many	TRBJ2-7	TRBV5-1	CASSLSNSMDEQYF	TGCGCCAGCAGCTTGTCAAACAGCATGGACGAGCAGTACTTC
NA	many	TRBJ1-2	TRBV2	CASSEAGYTF	TGTGCCAGCAGTGAGGCTGGCTACACCTTC
NA	NA	TRBJ2-7	TRBV5-1	CASFRSRTPYEQYF	TGCGCCAGCTTCCGATCGCGAACACCCTACGAGCAGTACTTC
TRBD2	many	TRBJ2-3	TRBV6-2/TRBV6-3	CASSLSGGATDTQYF	TGTGCCAGCAGCTTATCCGGGGGGGCAACAGATACGCAGTATTTT
TRBD1	NA	TRBJ1-1	TRBV10-3	CAIGPSGQQNTEAFF	TGTGCCATCGGACCCTCGGGACAGCAGAACACTGAAGCTTTCTTT
TRBD2	NA	TRBJ2-6	TRBV6-5	CASSYATSGGPFGDNVLTF	TGTGCCAGCAGTTATGCGACTAGCGGGGGCCCCTTTGGGGACAACGTCCTGACTTTC